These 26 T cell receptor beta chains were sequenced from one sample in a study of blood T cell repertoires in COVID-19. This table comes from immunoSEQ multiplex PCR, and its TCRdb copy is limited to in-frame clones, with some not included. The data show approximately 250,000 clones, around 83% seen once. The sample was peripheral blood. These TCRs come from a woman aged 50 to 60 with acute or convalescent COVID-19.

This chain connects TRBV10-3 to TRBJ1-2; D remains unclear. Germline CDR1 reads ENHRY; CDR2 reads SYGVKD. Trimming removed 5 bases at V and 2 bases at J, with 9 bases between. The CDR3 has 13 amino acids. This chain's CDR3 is CAISSDTNYGYTF. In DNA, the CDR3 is TGTGCCATCAGTTCCGACACGAACTATGGCTACACCTTC.

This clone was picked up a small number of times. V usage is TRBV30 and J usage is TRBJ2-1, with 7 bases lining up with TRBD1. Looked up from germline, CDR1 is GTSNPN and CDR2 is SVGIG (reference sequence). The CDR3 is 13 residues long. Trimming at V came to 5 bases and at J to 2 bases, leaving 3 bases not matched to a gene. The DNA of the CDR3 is TGTGCCTGGGGGGACAGTCCCTACAATGAGCAGTTCTTC. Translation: CAWGDSPYNEQFF.

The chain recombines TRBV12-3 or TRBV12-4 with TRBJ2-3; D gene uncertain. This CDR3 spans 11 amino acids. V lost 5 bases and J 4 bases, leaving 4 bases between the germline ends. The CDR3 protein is CASSGPDTQYF. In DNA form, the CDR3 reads TGTGCCAGCAGTGGGCCAGATACGCAGTATTTT.

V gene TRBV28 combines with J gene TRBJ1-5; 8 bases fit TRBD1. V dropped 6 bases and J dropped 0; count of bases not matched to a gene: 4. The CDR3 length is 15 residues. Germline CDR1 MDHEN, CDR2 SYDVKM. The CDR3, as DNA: TGTGCCAGCAGCCCAGGGGGCCTTAGCAATCAGCCCCAGCATTTT. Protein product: CASSPGGLSNQPQHF.

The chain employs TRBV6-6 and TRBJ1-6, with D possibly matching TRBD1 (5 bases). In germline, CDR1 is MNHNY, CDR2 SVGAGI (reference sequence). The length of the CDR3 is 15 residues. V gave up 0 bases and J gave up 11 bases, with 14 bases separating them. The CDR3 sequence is CASSYSGGPQTPLHF. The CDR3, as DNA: TGTGCCAGCAGTTACTCGGGGGGTCCCCAAACACCCCTCCACTTT.

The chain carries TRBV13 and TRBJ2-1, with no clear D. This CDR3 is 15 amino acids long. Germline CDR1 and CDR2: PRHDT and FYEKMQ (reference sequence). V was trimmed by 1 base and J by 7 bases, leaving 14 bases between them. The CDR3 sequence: CASSLASTRGNEQFF. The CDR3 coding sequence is TGTGCCAGCAGCTTAGCCTCCACGCGCGGTAATGAGCAGTTCTTC.

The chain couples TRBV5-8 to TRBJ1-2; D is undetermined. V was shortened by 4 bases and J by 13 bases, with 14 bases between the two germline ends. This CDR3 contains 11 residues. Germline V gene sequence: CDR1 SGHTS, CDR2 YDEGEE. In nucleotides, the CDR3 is TGTGCCAGCAGCGCTTCTATCTATGCCACCTTC. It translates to CASSASIYATF.

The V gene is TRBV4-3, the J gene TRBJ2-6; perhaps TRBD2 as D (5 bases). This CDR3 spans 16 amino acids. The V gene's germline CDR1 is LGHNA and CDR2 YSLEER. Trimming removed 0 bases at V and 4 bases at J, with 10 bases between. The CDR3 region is CASSQEAGIGANVLTF. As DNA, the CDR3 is TGCGCCAGCAGCCAAGAGGCGGGCATCGGGGCCAACGTCCTGACTTTC.

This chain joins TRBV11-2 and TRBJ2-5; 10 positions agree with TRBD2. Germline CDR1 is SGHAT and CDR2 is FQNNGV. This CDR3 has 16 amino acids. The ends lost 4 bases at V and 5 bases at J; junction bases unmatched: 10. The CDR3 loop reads CASSSERGGLMETQYF. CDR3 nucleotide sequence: TGTGCCAGCAGCTCCGAGCGGGGGGGCCTTATGGAGACCCAGTACTTC.

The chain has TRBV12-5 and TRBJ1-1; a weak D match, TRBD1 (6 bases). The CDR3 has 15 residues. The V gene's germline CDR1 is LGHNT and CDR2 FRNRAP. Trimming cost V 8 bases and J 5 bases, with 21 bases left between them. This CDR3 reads CASKGSQSRGTEAFF. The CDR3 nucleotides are TGTGCTAGTAAGGGTAGTCAGAGCAGGGGAACTGAAGCTTTCTTT.

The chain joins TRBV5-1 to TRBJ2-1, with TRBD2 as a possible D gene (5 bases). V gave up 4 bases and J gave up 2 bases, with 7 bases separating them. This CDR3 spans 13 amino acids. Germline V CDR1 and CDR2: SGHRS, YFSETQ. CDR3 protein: CASSPGAYNEQFF. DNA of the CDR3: TGCGCCAGCAGCCCCGGGGCCTACAATGAGCAGTTCTTC.

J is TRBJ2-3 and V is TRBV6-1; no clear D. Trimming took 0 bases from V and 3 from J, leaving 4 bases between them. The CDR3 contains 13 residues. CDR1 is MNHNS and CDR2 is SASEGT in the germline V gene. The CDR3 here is CASSEAYTDTQYF. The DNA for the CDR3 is TGTGCCAGCAGTGAAGCATATACAGATACGCAGTATTTT.

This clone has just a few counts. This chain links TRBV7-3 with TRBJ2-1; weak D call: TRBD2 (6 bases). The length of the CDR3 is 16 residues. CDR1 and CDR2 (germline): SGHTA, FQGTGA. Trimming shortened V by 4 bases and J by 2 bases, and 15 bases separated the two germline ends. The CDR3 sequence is CASSSSPTGAYNEQFF. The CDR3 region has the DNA TGTGCCAGCAGCTCGAGCCCGACGGGAGCCTACAATGAGCAGTTCTTC.

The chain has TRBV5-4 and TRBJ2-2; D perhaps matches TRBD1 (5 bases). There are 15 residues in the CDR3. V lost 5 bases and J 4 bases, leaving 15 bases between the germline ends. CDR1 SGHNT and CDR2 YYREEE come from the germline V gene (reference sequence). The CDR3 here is CASSSTEPTTGELFF. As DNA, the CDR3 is TGTGCCAGCAGTTCGACAGAGCCCACCACCGGGGAGCTGTTTTTT.

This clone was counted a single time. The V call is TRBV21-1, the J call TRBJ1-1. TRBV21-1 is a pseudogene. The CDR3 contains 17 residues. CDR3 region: CASTILGGGKVNTEAFF. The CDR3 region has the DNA TGTGCCAGCACCATCTTGGGGGGGGGCAAGGTGAACACTGAAGCTTTCTTT.

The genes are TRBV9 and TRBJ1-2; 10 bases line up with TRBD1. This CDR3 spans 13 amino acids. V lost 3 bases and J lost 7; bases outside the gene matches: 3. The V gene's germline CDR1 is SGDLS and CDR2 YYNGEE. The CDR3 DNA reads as TGTGCCAGCAGCGGACAGGGGGCAAGTGGCTACACCTTC. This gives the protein CASSGQGASGYTF.

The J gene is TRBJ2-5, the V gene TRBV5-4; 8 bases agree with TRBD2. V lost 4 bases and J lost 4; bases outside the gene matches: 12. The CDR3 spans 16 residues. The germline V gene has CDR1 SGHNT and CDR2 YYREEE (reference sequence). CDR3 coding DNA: TGTGCCAGCAGCGAACCTATAGCGGGGACAAGAGAGACCCAGTACTTC. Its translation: CASSEPIAGTRETQYF.

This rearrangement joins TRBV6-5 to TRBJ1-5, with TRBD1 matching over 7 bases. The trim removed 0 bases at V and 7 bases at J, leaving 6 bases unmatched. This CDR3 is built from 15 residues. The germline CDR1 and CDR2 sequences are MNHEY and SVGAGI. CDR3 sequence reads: CASSYSGQLRQPQHF. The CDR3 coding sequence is TGTGCCAGCAGTTACTCGGGACAGCTTCGGCAGCCCCAGCATTTT.

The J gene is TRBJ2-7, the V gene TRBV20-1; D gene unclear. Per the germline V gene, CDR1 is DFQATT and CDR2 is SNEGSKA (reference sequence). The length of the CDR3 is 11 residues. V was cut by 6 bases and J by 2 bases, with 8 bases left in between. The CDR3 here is CSALEAYEQYF. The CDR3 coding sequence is TGCAGTGCGCTTGAGGCCTACGAGCAGTACTTC.

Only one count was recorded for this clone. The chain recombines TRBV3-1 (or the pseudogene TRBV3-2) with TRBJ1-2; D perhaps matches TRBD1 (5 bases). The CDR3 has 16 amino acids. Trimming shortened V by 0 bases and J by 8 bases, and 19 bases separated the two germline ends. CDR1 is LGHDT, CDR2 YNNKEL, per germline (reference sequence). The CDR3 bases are TGTGCCAGCAGCCAAGATTCCCAGGGTCTACTCCGGGGCTACACCTTC. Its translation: CASSQDSQGLLRGYTF.

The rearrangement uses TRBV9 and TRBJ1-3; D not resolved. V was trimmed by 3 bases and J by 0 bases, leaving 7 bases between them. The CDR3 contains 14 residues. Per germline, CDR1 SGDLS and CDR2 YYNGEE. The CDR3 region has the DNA TGTGCCAGCAGCGCGACTGACTCTGGAAACACCATATATTTT. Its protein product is CASSATDSGNTIYF.

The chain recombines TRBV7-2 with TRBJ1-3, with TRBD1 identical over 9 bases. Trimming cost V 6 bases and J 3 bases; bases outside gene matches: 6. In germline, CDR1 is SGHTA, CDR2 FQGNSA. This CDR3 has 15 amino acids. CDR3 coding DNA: TGTGCCAGCAGGCCGGACAGGGGTGATGGAAACACCATATATTTT. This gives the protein CASRPDRGDGNTIYF.

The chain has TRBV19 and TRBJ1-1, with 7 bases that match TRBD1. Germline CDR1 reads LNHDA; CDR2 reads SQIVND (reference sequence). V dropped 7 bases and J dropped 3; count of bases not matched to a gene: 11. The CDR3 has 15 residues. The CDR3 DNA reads TGTGCCAGTAAACGACGACAGGGCGCGGACACTGAAGCTTTCTTT. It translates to CASKRRQGADTEAFF.

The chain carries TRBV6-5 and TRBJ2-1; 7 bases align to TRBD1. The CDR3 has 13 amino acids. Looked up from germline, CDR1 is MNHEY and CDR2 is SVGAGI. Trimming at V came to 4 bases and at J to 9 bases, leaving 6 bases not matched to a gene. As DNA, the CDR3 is TGTGCCAGCAGTTGGCGACAGGGCAGTGAGCAGTTCTTC. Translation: CASSWRQGSEQFF.

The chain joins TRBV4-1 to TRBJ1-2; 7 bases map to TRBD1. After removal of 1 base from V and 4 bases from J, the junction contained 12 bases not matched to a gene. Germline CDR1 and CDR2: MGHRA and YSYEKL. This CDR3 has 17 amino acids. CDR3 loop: CASSQVGGDSKGYGYTF. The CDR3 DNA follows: TGCGCCAGCAGCCAAGTTGGTGGGGACAGCAAAGGCTATGGCTACACCTTC.

The CDR3 region is CASSLGGASYTEAFF. For the CDR3, the DNA is TGTGCCAGCAGTTTAGGGGGGGCGAGCTACACTGAAGCTTTCTTT. The chain couples TRBV28 to TRBJ1-1, with D perhaps matching TRBD1 (6 bases). V lost 2 bases to trimming and J lost 3 bases, with 13 bases between them. The CDR3 has 15 residues. Germline V gene data show CDR1 as MDHEN and CDR2 as SYDVKM.